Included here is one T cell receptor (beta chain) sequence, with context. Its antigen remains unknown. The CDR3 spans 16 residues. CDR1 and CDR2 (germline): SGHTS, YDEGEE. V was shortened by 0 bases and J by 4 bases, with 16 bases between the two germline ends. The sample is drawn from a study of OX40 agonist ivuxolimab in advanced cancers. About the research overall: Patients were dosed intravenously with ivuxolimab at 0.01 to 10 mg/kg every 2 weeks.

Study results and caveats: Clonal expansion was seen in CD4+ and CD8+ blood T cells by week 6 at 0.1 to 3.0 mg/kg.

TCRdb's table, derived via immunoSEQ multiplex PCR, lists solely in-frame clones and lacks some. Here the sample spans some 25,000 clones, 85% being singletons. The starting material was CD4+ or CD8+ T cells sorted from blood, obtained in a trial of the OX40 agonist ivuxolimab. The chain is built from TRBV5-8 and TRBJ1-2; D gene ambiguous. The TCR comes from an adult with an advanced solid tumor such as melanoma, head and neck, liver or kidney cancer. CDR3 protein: CASSLESGLPIYGYTF. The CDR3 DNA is TGTGCCAGCAGCTTGGAATCGGGCTTACCCATCTATGGCTACACCTTC.